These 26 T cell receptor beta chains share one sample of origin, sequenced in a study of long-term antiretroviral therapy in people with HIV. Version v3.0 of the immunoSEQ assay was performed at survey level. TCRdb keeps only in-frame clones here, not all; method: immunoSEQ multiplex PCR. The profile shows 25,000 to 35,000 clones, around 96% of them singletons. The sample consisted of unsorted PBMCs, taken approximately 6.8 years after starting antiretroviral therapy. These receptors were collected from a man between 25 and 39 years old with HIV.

The CDR3 region is CASSLEQSSSYEQYF. The CDR3 DNA sequence: TGTGCCAGCAGCTTGGAACAGTCTAGCTCCTACGAGCAGTACTTC. The chain uses TRBV5-4 and TRBJ2-7; the D is unclear. The CDR3 totals 15 residues. The germline V gene has CDR1 SGHNT and CDR2 YYREEE (reference sequence). Deletions cut 0 bases from V and 0 bases from J, with 10 bases between.

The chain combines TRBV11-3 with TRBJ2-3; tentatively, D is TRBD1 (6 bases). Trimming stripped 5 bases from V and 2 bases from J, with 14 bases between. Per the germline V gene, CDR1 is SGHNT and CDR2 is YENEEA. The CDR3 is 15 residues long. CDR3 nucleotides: TGTGCCAGCAGCGTGAGCAGGGGATACACAGATACGCAGTATTTT. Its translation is CASSVSRGYTDTQYF. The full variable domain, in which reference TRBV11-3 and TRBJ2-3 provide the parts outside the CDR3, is EAGVVQSPRYKIIEKKQPVAFWCNPISGHNTLYWYLQNLGQGPELLIRYENEEAVDDSQLPKDRFSAERLKGVDSTLKIQPAELGDSAVYLCASSVSRGYTDTQYFGPGTRLTVL.

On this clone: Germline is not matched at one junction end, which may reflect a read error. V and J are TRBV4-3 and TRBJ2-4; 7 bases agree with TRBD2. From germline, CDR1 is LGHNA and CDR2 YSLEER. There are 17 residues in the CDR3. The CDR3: CASSLDGRERPRAVWGF. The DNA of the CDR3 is TGCGCCAGCAGCCTCGACGGGCGGGAGAGGCCGAGGGCGGTTTGGGGCTTC.

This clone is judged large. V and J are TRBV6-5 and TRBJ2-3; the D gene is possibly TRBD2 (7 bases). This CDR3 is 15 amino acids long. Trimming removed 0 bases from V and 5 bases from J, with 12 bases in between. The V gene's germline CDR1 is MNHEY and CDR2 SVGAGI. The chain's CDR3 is CASSYSGGAGDTQYF. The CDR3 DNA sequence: TGTGCCAGCAGTTACTCGGGGGGGGCGGGAGATACGCAGTATTTT.

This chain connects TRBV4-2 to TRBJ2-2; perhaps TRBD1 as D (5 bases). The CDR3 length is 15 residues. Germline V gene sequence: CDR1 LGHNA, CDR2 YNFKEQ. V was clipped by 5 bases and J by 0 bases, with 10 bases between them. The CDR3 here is CASSTDSPNTGELFF. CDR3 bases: TGTGCCAGCAGCACCGACAGCCCGAACACCGGGGAGCTGTTTTTT.

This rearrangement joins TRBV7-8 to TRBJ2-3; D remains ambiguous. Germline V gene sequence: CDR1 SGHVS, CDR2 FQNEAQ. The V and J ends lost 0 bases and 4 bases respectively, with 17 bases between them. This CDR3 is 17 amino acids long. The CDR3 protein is CASSLAAFQGFADTQYF. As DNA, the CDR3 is TGTGCCAGCAGCTTAGCGGCCTTCCAAGGTTTCGCAGATACGCAGTATTTT.

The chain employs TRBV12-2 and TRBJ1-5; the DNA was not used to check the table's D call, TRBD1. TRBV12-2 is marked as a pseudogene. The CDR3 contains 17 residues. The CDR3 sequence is CASRLAPRTGSNQPQHF. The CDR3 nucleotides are TGTGCAAGTCGCTTAGCGCCTCGTACAGGGAGCAATCAGCCCCAGCATTTT.

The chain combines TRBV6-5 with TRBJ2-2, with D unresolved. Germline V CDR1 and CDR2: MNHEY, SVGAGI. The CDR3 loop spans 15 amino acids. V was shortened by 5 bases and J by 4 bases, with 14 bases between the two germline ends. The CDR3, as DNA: TGTGCCAGCAGTCCACCCTACGAGGTCACCGGGGAGCTGTTTTTT. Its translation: CASSPPYEVTGELFF.

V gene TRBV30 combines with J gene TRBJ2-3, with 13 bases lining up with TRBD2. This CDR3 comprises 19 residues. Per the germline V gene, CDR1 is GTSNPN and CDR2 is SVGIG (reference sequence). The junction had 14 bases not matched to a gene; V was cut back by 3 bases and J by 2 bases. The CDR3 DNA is TGTGCCTGGAGGATCGGACTAGCGGGAGTACCGATAGACACAGATACGCAGTATTTT. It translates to CAWRIGLAGVPIDTDTQYF.

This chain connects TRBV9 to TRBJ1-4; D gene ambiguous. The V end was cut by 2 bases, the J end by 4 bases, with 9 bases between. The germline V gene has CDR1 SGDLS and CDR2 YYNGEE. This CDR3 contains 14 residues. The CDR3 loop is CASSVAGLNEKLFF. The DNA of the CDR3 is TGTGCCAGCAGCGTCGCCGGACTTAATGAAAAACTGTTTTTT.

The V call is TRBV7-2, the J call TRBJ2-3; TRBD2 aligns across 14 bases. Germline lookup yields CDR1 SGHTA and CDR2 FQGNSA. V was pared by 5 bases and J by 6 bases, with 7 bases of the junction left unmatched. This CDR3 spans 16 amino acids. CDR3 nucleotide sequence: TGTGCCAGCAGCCAGGGACTAGCGGGAGTGTCGGATACGCAGTATTTT. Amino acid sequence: CASSQGLAGVSDTQYF.

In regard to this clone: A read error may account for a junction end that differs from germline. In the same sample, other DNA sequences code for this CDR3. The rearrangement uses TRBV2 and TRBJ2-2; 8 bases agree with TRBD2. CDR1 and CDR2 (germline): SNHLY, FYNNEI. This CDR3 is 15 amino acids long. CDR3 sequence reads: CASSEVSGVSGELFF. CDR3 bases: TGTGCCAGCAGTGAGGTTAGCGGGGTTTCCGGAGAGCTGTTTTTT.

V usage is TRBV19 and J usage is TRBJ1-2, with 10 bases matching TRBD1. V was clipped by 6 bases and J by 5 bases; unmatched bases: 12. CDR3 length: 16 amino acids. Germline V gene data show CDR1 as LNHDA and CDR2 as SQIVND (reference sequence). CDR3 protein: CASSVRSGQGLYGYTF. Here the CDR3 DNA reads TGTGCCAGTAGCGTCCGTTCGGGACAGGGGTTGTATGGCTACACCTTC.

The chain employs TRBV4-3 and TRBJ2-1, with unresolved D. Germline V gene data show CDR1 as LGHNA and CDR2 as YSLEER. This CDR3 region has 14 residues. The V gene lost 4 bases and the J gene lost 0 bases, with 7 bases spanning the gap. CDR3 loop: CASSLQTSYNEQFF. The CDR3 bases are TGCGCCAGCAGCCTGCAAACCTCCTACAATGAGCAGTTCTTC.

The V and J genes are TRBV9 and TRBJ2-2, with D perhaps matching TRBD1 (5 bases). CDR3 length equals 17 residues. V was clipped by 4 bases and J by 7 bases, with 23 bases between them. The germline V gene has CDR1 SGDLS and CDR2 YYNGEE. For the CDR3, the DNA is TGTGCCAGCAGCACCCCAGACAATTTTCTCAGGGTCGGGGAGCTGTTTTTT. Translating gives CASSTPDNFLRVGELFF.

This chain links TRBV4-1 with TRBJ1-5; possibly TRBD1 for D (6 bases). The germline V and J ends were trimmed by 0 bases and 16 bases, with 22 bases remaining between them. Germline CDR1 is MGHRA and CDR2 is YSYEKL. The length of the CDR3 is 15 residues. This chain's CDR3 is CASSQESSNRALVHF. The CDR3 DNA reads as TGCGCCAGCAGCCAAGAAAGCTCTAACAGGGCCCTTGTACATTTT.

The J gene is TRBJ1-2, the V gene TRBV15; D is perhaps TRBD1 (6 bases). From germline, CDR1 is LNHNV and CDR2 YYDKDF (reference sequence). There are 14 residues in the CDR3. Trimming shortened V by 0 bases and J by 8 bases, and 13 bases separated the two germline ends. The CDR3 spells CATSRENRVWGYTF. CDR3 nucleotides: TGTGCCACCAGCAGAGAGAACAGGGTATGGGGCTACACCTTC. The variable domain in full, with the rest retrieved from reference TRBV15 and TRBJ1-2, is DAMVIQNPRYQVTQFGKPVTLSCSQTLNHNVMYWYQQKSSQAPKLLFHYYDKDFNNEADTPDNFQSRRPNTSFCFLDIRSPGLGDTAMYLCATSRENRVWGYTFGSGTRLTVV.

This chain's CDR3 is CASSTGDDGYGYTF. CDR3 nucleotide sequence: TGTGCCAGCAGTACAGGGGACGACGGCTATGGCTACACCTTC. V usage is TRBV6-5 and J usage is TRBJ1-2, with TRBD1 matching 7 bases. The CDR3 totals 14 residues. V lost 5 bases to trimming and J lost 4 bases; unmatched junction nucleotides: 7. Germline CDR1 reads MNHEY; CDR2 reads SVGAGI.

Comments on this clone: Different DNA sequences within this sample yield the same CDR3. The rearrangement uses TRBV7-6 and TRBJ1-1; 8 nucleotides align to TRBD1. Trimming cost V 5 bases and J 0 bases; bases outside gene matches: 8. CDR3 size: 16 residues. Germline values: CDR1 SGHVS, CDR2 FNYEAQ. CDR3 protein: CASSPQTGAMNTEAFF. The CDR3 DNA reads TGTGCCAGCAGCCCTCAGACAGGGGCCATGAACACTGAAGCTTTCTTT.

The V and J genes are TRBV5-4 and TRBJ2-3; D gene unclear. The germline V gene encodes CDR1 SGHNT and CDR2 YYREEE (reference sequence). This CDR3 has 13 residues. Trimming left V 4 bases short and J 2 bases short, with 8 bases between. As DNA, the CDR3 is TGTGCCAGCAGCCCCGGCAACACAGATACGCAGTATTTT. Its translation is CASSPGNTDTQYF.

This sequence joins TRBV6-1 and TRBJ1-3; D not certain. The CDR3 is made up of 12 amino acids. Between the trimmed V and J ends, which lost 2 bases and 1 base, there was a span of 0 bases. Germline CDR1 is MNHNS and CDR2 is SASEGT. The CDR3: CASSESGNTIYF. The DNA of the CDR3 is TGTGCCAGCAGTGAATCTGGAAACACCATATATTTT.

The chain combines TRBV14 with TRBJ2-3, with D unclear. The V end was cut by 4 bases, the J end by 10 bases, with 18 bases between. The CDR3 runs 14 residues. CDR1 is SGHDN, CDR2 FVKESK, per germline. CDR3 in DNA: TGTGCCAGCAGCCCGCTGCGAGACTGGGGTGCGCAGTATTTT. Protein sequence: CASSPLRDWGAQYF.

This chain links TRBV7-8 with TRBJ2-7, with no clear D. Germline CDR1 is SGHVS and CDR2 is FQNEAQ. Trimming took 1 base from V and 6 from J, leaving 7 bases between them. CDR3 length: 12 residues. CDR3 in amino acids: CASSLVSGEQYF. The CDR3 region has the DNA TGTGCCAGCAGCTTAGTGTCGGGCGAGCAGTACTTC.

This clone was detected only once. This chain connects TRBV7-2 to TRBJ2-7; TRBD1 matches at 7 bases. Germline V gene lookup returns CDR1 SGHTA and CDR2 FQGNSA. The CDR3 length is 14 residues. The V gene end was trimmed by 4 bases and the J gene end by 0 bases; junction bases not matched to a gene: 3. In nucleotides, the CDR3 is TGTGCCAGCAGCTGGGGACAGAGCTCCTACGAGCAGTACTTC. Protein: CASSWGQSSYEQYF.

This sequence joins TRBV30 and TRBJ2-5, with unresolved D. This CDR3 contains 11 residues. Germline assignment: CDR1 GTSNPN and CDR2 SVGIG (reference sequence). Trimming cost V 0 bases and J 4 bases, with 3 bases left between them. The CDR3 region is CAWSVLETQYF. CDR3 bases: TGTGCCTGGAGTGTATTAGAGACCCAGTACTTC. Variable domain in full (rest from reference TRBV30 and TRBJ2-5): SQTIHQWPATLVQPVGSPLSLECTVEGTSNPNLYWYRQAAGRGLQLLFYSVGIGQISSEVPQNLSASRPQDRQFILSSKKLLLSDSGFYLCAWSVLETQYFGPGTRLLVL.

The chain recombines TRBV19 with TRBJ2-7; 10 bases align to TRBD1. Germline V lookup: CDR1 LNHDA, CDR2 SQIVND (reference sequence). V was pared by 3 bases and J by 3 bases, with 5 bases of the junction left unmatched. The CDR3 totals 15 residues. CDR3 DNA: TGTGCCAGTAGTATTGGACAGGGGGTGTTCTACGAGCAGTACTTC. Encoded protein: CASSIGQGVFYEQYF.